These 10 T cell receptor beta chains originate from one sample sequenced in a study of blood T cell repertoires in COVID-19. Sequencing was performed with immunoSEQ multiplex PCR; in TCRdb, only in-frame clones are kept and a portion is missing. The table shows 310,000 or so clones, with roughly 87% occurring only once. Sequencing was carried out using peripheral blood. The source is a woman between 45 and 65 years old who had recovered from COVID-19.

The genes are TRBV6-5 and TRBJ2-3; TRBD2 might be the D (5 bases). This CDR3 has 15 residues. Germline V lookup: CDR1 MNHEY, CDR2 SVGAGI. Trimming cost V 2 bases and J 1 base, with 10 bases left between them. The CDR3 sequence: CASSYVARGTDTQYF. The CDR3 bases are TGTGCCAGCAGTTACGTGGCGAGGGGCACAGATACGCAGTATTTT.

The rearrangement joins TRBV7-3 to TRBJ2-1; TRBD2 matches 7 bases. V dropped 2 bases and J dropped 1; count of bases not matched to a gene: 2. Germline assignment: CDR1 SGHTA and CDR2 FQGTGA. The CDR3 has 15 amino acids. The CDR3: CASSLQRGSYNEQFF. The CDR3 bases are TGTGCCAGCAGCTTACAGCGGGGTTCCTACAATGAGCAGTTCTTC.

Here the CDR3 DNA reads TGTGCCAGTAGTAGGAGACCGGGACAGGAAGGTTACTATGGCTACACCTTC. Translation gives CASSRRPGQEGYYGYTF. This chain joins TRBV19 and TRBJ1-2; 8 bases fit TRBD1. The V and J ends lost 4 bases and 3 bases, in that order; junction bases with no gene match: 13. The CDR3 is 17 residues long. From germline, CDR1 is LNHDA and CDR2 SQIVND (reference sequence).

The sample holds one count of this clone. The rearrangement uses TRBV6-5 and TRBJ1-1; D is ambiguous. V dropped 5 bases and J dropped 6 bases, with 16 bases sitting between them. In germline, CDR1 is MNHEY, CDR2 SVGAGI. CDR3 length: 14 residues. CDR3 amino acids: CASSPVAGVAEAFF. Here the CDR3 DNA reads TGTGCCAGCAGTCCGGTGGCGGGCGTGGCTGAAGCTTTCTTT.

This chain links TRBV30 with TRBJ2-1; the match to TRBD1 covers 10 bases. Germline CDR1 is GTSNPN and CDR2 is SVGIG (reference sequence). The V gene end was trimmed by 3 bases and the J gene end by 9 bases; junction bases not matched to a gene: 2. There are 12 residues in the CDR3. The CDR3 is CAWRDRGVEQFF. In DNA, the CDR3 is TGTGCCTGGAGGGACAGGGGGGTTGAGCAGTTCTTC.

V is TRBV11-2 and J is TRBJ2-1; D might be TRBD2 (6 bases). The germline CDR1 and CDR2 sequences are SGHAT and FQNNGV. CDR3 length equals 15 residues. Trimming took off 6 bases at V and 4 bases at J, with 16 bases between the two ends. The chain's CDR3 is CASRGEAGFYNEQFF. The CDR3 DNA is TGTGCCAGCAGGGGCGAAGCGGGTTTTTACAATGAGCAGTTCTTC.

The V and J genes are TRBV6-5 and TRBJ1-3; D gene uncertain. Germline CDR1 and CDR2: MNHEY and SVGAGI. The germline V and J ends were trimmed by 4 bases and 0 bases, with 10 bases remaining between them. The CDR3 totals 15 residues. Here the CDR3 DNA reads TGTGCCAGCAGTTCCCAACTGAGCTCTGGAAACACCATATATTTT. Its protein product is CASSSQLSSGNTIYF.

The rearrangement uses TRBV6-5 and TRBJ1-2, with 7 bases that match TRBD1. The CDR3 sequence is 15 residues long. CDR1 is MNHEY, CDR2 SVGAGI, per germline. The J segment lost 8 bases and the V segment lost 10 bases, leaving 19 bases of the junction unmatched. In DNA form, the CDR3 reads TGTGCCACCGCCGGACCTCGACAGGGCAAAGGCGGCTACACCTTC. Amino acid sequence: CATAGPRQGKGGYTF.

This chain joins TRBV2 and TRBJ2-6; the D gene is possibly TRBD1 (7 bases). The V gene lost 10 bases and the J gene lost 2 bases, with 15 bases spanning the gap. CDR1 is SNHLY, CDR2 FYNNEI, per germline. The CDR3 contains 15 residues. CDR3 sequence reads: CATSGGMAGANVLTF. CDR3 DNA sequence: TGTGCCACCTCAGGGGGGATGGCTGGGGCCAACGTCCTGACTTTC.

Worth noting for this clone: A read error may produce the germline difference seen at one junction end. CDR3 in amino acids: CASSLAVGPYARGYDEQYF. The CDR3 coding sequence is TGTGCTAGCAGCTTAGCGGTTGGCCCCTATGCCAGGGGATACGACGAGCAGTACTTC. The chain carries TRBV7-7 and TRBJ2-7; D is possibly TRBD1 or TRBD2 (6 bases each). From germline, CDR1 is SSHAT and CDR2 FNYEAQ (reference sequence). This CDR3 contains 19 residues.